A single sample is the source of the 15 T cell receptor beta chains below, sequenced in a study of cytomegalovirus exposure and HLA in healthy donors. The PCR contained 60 Vbeta and 13 Jbeta primers. The method was immunoSEQ multiplex PCR; TCRdb's version includes in-frame clones alone and lacks a portion of them. The sample carries about 90,000 clones, roughly 60% recorded once. Sample: PBMCs. The receptors come from a woman aged 30 to 39 in good health and CMV-seropositive.

CDR3 loop: CAWRTGVYYGYTF. The CDR3 DNA reads TGTGCCTGGAGGACAGGGGTCTACTATGGCTACACCTTC. The chain has TRBV30 and TRBJ1-2; 8 bases are a match to TRBD1. J was trimmed by 3 bases and V by 3 bases; bases with no gene match: 3. This CDR3 is 13 amino acids long. Per germline, CDR1 GTSNPN and CDR2 SVGIG (reference sequence).

This clone was seen only a few times. The chain carries TRBV9 and TRBJ1-2; D remains ambiguous. CDR1 and CDR2 from the germline V gene are SGDLS and YYNGEE. V lost 4 bases and J lost 5, with 15 bases in between. There are 14 residues in the CDR3. The CDR3 nucleotides read TGTGCCAGCAGCCCACACGACGGGAGGTATGGCTACACCTTC. This translates into CASSPHDGRYGYTF. Full variable domain (remainder filled in from reference TRBV9 and TRBJ1-2): DSGVTQTPKHLITATGQRVTLRCSPRSGDLSVYWYQQSLDQGLQFLIQYYNGEERAKGNILERFSAQQFPDLHSELNLSSLELGDSALYFCASSPHDGRYGYTFGSGTRLTVV.

V usage is TRBV6-1 and J usage is TRBJ2-5; possibly TRBD2 for D (5 bases). There are 17 residues in the CDR3. CDR1 is MNHNS and CDR2 is SASEGT in the germline V gene. V was pared by 3 bases and J by 1 base, with 18 bases between. The CDR3 is CASSDYQRTVGQETQYF. The CDR3 DNA reads as TGTGCCAGCAGTGACTACCAGAGGACTGTGGGCCAAGAGACCCAGTACTTC.

This clone has just a few counts. The rearrangement uses TRBV19 and TRBJ1-2; 8 nucleotides align to TRBD1. Per germline, CDR1 LNHDA and CDR2 SQIVND (reference sequence). V shed 4 bases and J 4 bases; nucleotides not matched to a gene: 5. The CDR3 is 14 amino acids. The CDR3 region has the DNA TGTGCCAGTAGTAGGCCGGGACAGGTCTATGGCTACACCTTC. This gives the protein CASSRPGQVYGYTF.

This chain joins TRBV15 and TRBJ1-3, with 9 bases lining up with TRBD1. This CDR3 has 17 residues. Germline V CDR1 and CDR2: LNHNV, YYDKDF (reference sequence). J lost 6 bases, V lost 3 bases, and 12 bases had no gene match. CDR3 DNA sequence: TGTGCCACCAGCAGTGACCCGAGGACAGGGGAAGAAAACACCATATATTTT. Translation gives CATSSDPRTGEENTIYF.

This clone was seen only a few times. The chain uses TRBV27 and TRBJ2-4; 7 bases map to TRBD2. The CDR3 contains 15 residues. The J segment lost 5 bases and the V segment lost 6 bases, leaving 10 bases of the junction unmatched. The germline V gene encodes CDR1 MNHEY and CDR2 SMNVEV (reference sequence). In nucleotides, the CDR3 is TGTGCCAGCAGACTCACCGGGACTATGCAAAACATTCAGTACTTC. Translation gives CASRLTGTMQNIQYF.

The V call is TRBV7-2, the J call TRBJ2-7, with D tentatively TRBD2 (7 bases). With 4 bases removed from V and 2 bases from J, the gap between germline ends came to 9 bases. This CDR3 spans 13 amino acids. Germline loops: CDR1 SGHTA, CDR2 FQGNSA. The CDR3 nucleotides are TGTGCCAGCAGCTCGGGGGGCCCCTACGAGCAGTACTTC. Its translation is CASSSGGPYEQYF.

In this sample, this clone turned up a few times. The chain couples TRBV7-2 to TRBJ2-1; 10 bases line up with TRBD2. Germline V gives CDR1 SGHTA, CDR2 FQGNSA. Losses at the gene ends were 5 bases for V and 9 bases for J; bases not matched to a gene: 10. The CDR3 spans 15 residues. In nucleotides, the CDR3 is TGTGCCAGCAGCCGGGGAGCGGGGGGGCCTAGTGAGCAGTTCTTC. Protein: CASSRGAGGPSEQFF.

This chain uses TRBV7-9 with TRBJ2-2; D is unresolved. The V end lost 6 bases, the J end lost 0 bases, and 11 bases lay between the germline ends. The CDR3 has 15 amino acids. CDR1 and CDR2 (germline): SEHNR, FQNEAQ (reference sequence). The CDR3 region is CASRSGSTNTGELFF. The DNA for the CDR3 is TGTGCCAGCAGATCCGGGTCCACGAACACCGGGGAGCTGTTTTTT.

The gene calls are TRBV9 and TRBJ2-2; 7 nucleotides align to TRBD2. Trimming at V came to 4 bases and at J to 0 bases, leaving 12 bases not matched to a gene. Germline loops: CDR1 SGDLS, CDR2 YYNGEE. This CDR3 is built from 18 residues. CDR3 in DNA: TGTGCCAGCAGCCCCCGCGCTGGGAGCGGGGCGAACACCGGGGAGCTGTTTTTT. Its translation: CASSPRAGSGANTGELFF.

This chain connects TRBV15 to TRBJ1-2; 7 bases match TRBD1. Trimming took 5 bases from V and 4 from J; bases not matched to a gene: 10. The CDR3 sequence is 15 residues long. The germline V gene has CDR1 LNHNV and CDR2 YYDKDF (reference sequence). This CDR3 is CATSLRQGLGYGYTF. The CDR3 nucleotides read TGTGCCACCAGCCTGCGACAGGGTCTGGGCTATGGCTACACCTTC.

The genes are TRBV5-1 and TRBJ2-3; TRBD1 aligns across 7 bases. This CDR3 is built from 17 residues. J was trimmed by 2 bases and V by 0 bases; bases with no gene match: 9. The V gene's germline CDR1 is SGHRS and CDR2 YFSETQ. The CDR3, as DNA: TGCGCCAGCAGCTTGGGACACCGGGACAGATTCACAGATACGCAGTATTTT. Translating gives CASSLGHRDRFTDTQYF. Full variable domain (missing parts from reference TRBV5-1 and TRBJ2-3): KAGVTQTPRYLIKTRGQQVTLSCSPISGHRSVSWYQQTPGQGLQFLFEYFSETQRNKGNFPGRFSGRQFSNSRSEMNVSTLELGDSALYLCASSLGHRDRFTDTQYFGPGTRLTVL.

The J gene is TRBJ1-3, the V gene TRBV6-6; D unclear. V shed 5 bases and J shed 0 bases, with 14 bases lying between them. The V gene's germline CDR1 is MNHNY and CDR2 SVGAGI (reference sequence). This CDR3 contains 16 residues. CDR3 in DNA: TGTGCCAGCAGTGCCGGACGGGGAATCTCTGGAAACACCATATATTTT. Its translation: CASSAGRGISGNTIYF.

This chain links TRBV5-1 with TRBJ1-2; D gene ambiguous. The length of the CDR3 is 13 residues. Looked up from germline, CDR1 is SGHRS and CDR2 is YFSETQ. Trimming left V 0 bases short and J 5 bases short, with 8 bases between. The CDR3 region is CASSLARSYGYTF. The CDR3 DNA reads as TGCGCCAGCAGCTTGGCGAGGAGTTATGGCTACACCTTC.

This clone was counted only a few times. V and J are TRBV15 and TRBJ2-1; a possible D gene is TRBD2 (6 bases). Trimming left V 0 bases short and J 7 bases short, with 19 bases between. The germline gives CDR1 LNHNV, CDR2 YYDKDF (reference sequence). The CDR3 contains 17 residues. CDR3 DNA sequence: TGTGCCACCAGCAGAGATTGGAACGGGGGATTATTAAATGAGCAGTTCTTC. Encoded protein: CATSRDWNGGLLNEQFF.